The next 24 T cell receptor beta chains were all read from a single sample in a study of T cell responses to AZD1222 COVID-19 vaccine (dated by TCRdb to 2020 to 2022). The library was built by means of the immunoSEQ multiplex PCR assay. TCRdb retrieved this table from immuneACCESS and kept in-frame rearrangements only. Not all clones are present; in checked studies, unresolved V genes account for under half, and no reason is known for the remainder. The sample table contains fewer than 200,000 clones; only one count was recorded for 85% to 90% of them. The ten largest clones represent roughly a quarter of the sample. In the paper's terms, the time point label means: about 28 days (+/-7) after the second vaccine dose. Sequenced here: peripheral blood, sampled 28 days after the second AZD1222 dose. Source of these receptors: an adult who received the AZD1222 COVID-19 vaccine.

The V and J genes are TRBV3-1 (or the pseudogene TRBV3-2) and TRBJ1-2; a possible D gene is TRBD1 (5 bases). This CDR3 region has 13 residues. Trimming removed 0 bases at V and 9 bases at J, with 11 bases between. The V gene's germline CDR1 is LGHDT and CDR2 YNNKEL (reference sequence). The CDR3 region has the DNA TGTGCCAGCAGCCAAGAAAGGCGACAGAGCTACACCTTC. The encoded protein is CASSQERRQSYTF.

The chain carries TRBV9 and TRBJ2-3; perhaps TRBD1 as D (6 bases). This CDR3 has 18 amino acids. Germline CDR1 is SGDLS and CDR2 is YYNGEE. V was shortened by 4 bases and J by 5 bases, with 26 bases between the two germline ends. The CDR3 DNA reads TGTGCCAGCAGCCCTCCCCGACAGAGTACAGGGTCCGGAGATACGCAGTATTTT. It encodes CASSPPRQSTGSGDTQYF.

CDR3 sequence: CASSSGQAPETQYF. The CDR3 nucleotides are TGTGCCAGCAGTTCAGGACAGGCCCCTGAGACCCAGTACTTC. This chain links TRBV7-2 with TRBJ2-5; 7 bases map to TRBD1. The J segment lost 5 bases and the V segment lost 6 bases, leaving 9 bases of the junction unmatched. The CDR3 spans 14 residues. Looked up from germline, CDR1 is SGHTA and CDR2 is FQGNSA.

The chain has TRBV3-1 (or the pseudogene TRBV3-2) and TRBJ2-7, with D possibly called TRBD1 or TRBD2 (5 bases each). The CDR3 covers 13 residues. Germline assignment: CDR1 LGHDT and CDR2 YNNKEL (reference sequence). With 10 bases removed from V and 3 bases from J, the gap between germline ends came to 16 bases. The CDR3 loop reads CATLSGTHYEQYF. The DNA for the CDR3 is TGTGCCACACTATCAGGGACGCACTACGAGCAGTACTTC.

The chain combines TRBV14 with TRBJ2-7; D unclear. The ends were cut back, 1 base at V and 6 bases at J, with 19 bases in the middle. In germline, CDR1 is SGHDN, CDR2 FVKESK. CDR3 length: 16 residues. Here the CDR3 DNA reads TGTGCCAGCAGCCAAGTAACGTCGGCAGCCGGCGGCGAGCAGTACTTC. It translates to CASSQVTSAAGGEQYF.

This rearrangement joins TRBV28 to TRBJ2-1, with 9 bases aligning to TRBD2. Germline trimming cut 3 bases from V and 7 bases from J; bases unmatched to any gene: 4. The CDR3 runs 14 residues. Germline CDR1 and CDR2: MDHEN and SYDVKM. CDR3 in DNA: TGTGCCAGCAGTTTGGCGGGAGGGGGAAATGAGCAGTTCTTC. Translated: CASSLAGGGNEQFF.

The rearrangement uses TRBV7-3 and TRBJ2-2; no reliable D call. The CDR3 is made up of 15 amino acids. The V gene's germline CDR1 is SGHTA and CDR2 FQGTGA. V dropped 5 bases and J dropped 0 bases, with 10 bases sitting between them. This CDR3 is CASSPSNANTGELFF. The CDR3 region has the DNA TGTGCCAGCAGCCCCTCCAACGCGAACACCGGGGAGCTGTTTTTT.

This chain uses TRBV7-9 with TRBJ1-3; D is unclear. V was cut by 2 bases and J by 0 bases, with 20 bases left in between. CDR1 and CDR2 from the germline V gene are SEHNR and FQNEAQ (reference sequence). This CDR3 comprises 19 residues. For the CDR3, the DNA is TGTGCCAGCAGCTTAAATTTGGGTTGGGGTCCCGTCTCTGGAAACACCATATATTTT. Translated, it gives CASSLNLGWGPVSGNTIYF.

The rearrangement links TRBV19 to TRBJ1-1; D is unclear. V was shortened by 8 bases and J by 1 base, with 20 bases between the two germline ends. This CDR3 contains 16 residues. From germline, CDR1 is LNHDA and CDR2 SQIVND (reference sequence). In DNA, the CDR3 is TGTGCCAGTTCCCATATCGGGAGGAGGTCGAACACTGAAGCTTTCTTT. Translation gives CASSHIGRRSNTEAFF.

The rearrangement joins TRBV6-5 to TRBJ2-1; D perhaps matches TRBD2 (6 bases). The CDR3 sequence is 15 residues long. V shed 6 bases and J shed 3 bases, with 15 bases lying between them. The germline CDR1 and CDR2 sequences are MNHEY and SVGAGI. In DNA, the CDR3 is TGTGCCAGCAGGGGTAGTGGCGGGGACTACAATGAGCAGTTCTTC. Translated: CASRGSGGDYNEQFF.

The chain combines TRBV2 with TRBJ2-7; 11 bases agree with TRBD1. This CDR3 is built from 14 residues. Trimming at V came to 6 bases and at J to 3 bases, leaving 4 bases not matched to a gene. Germline V gene lookup returns CDR1 SNHLY and CDR2 FYNNEI. In DNA form, the CDR3 reads TGTGCCAGCAGATGGGACAGGGGGTTCTACGAGCAGTACTTC. It encodes CASRWDRGFYEQYF.

The V gene is TRBV7-2, the J gene TRBJ1-1; no clear D gene. With 5 bases removed from V and 0 bases from J, the gap between germline ends came to 13 bases. The length of the CDR3 is 15 residues. Germline V gene sequence: CDR1 SGHTA, CDR2 FQGNSA. Written as DNA, the CDR3 is TGTGCCAGCAGCCTTTTTGAGGGTATGAACACTGAAGCTTTCTTT. It encodes CASSLFEGMNTEAFF.

The rearrangement joins TRBV28 to TRBJ2-1, with 14 positions matching TRBD2. Germline V gives CDR1 MDHEN, CDR2 SYDVKM. Trimming at V came to 2 bases and at J to 10 bases, leaving 10 bases not matched to a gene. The length of the CDR3 is 17 residues. In DNA, the CDR3 is TGTGCCAGCAGTTTACTTCAGACTAGCGGGAGGGCGCAGGAGCAGTTCTTC. The encoded protein is CASSLLQTSGRAQEQFF.

The rearrangement uses TRBV5-4 and TRBJ1-2; 7 nucleotides align to TRBD1. Per germline, CDR1 SGHNT and CDR2 YYREEE (reference sequence). This CDR3 has 14 residues. V shed 4 bases, J shed 4 bases, and the junction held 7 bases outside the gene matches. The CDR3 DNA reads as TGTGCCAGCAGCCGGCAGGGGGAAAGCTATGGCTACACCTTC. Protein product: CASSRQGESYGYTF.

The V call is TRBV30, the J call TRBJ2-3, with D perhaps TRBD2 (6 bases). The CDR3 contains 15 residues. Per germline, CDR1 GTSNPN and CDR2 SVGIG (reference sequence). The ends were cut back, 0 bases at V and 4 bases at J, with 14 bases in the middle. CDR3: CAWSVGGVVPDTQYF. In nucleotides, the CDR3 is TGTGCCTGGAGTGTCGGCGGGGTGGTCCCAGATACGCAGTATTTT.

This chain connects TRBV2 to TRBJ2-7; 8 positions match TRBD1. The CDR3 consists of 14 residues. From germline, CDR1 is SNHLY and CDR2 FYNNEI. Germline trimming cut 6 bases from V and 2 bases from J; bases unmatched to any gene: 6. The chain's CDR3 is CASRQGQAAYEQYF. CDR3 nucleotides: TGTGCCAGCAGACAGGGACAGGCAGCCTACGAGCAGTACTTC.

This chain connects TRBV9 to TRBJ1-6; 8 nucleotides agree with TRBD1. Trimming took 4 bases from V and 9 from J; bases not matched to a gene: 12. The CDR3 is 16 amino acids. Germline V gene data show CDR1 as SGDLS and CDR2 as YYNGEE. CDR3 loop: CASSPRGGDRFSPLHF. CDR3 nucleotide sequence: TGTGCCAGCAGCCCTCGAGGGGGGGACAGGTTTTCACCCCTCCACTTT.

The chain combines TRBV5-1 with TRBJ2-2; TRBD1 is a possible D gene (6 bases). V shed 1 base and J shed 1 base, with 8 bases lying between them. Germline lookup yields CDR1 SGHRS and CDR2 YFSETQ. This CDR3 is built from 15 residues. The CDR3 protein is CASSLRGQNTGELFF. The CDR3 nucleotides are TGCGCCAGCAGCTTGAGGGGACAGAACACCGGGGAGCTGTTTTTT.

This clone was detected once. This chain joins TRBV3-1 (or the pseudogene TRBV3-2) and TRBJ2-1; D possibly corresponds to TRBD2 (6 bases). The germline CDR1 and CDR2 sequences are LGHDT and YNNKEL (reference sequence). Trimming took 5 bases from V and 6 from J, leaving 17 bases between them. The CDR3 covers 15 residues. The CDR3 DNA reads TGTGCCAGCAGCAGCGGCAGGCCCGGGGGCAATGAGCAGTTCTTC. Translation: CASSSGRPGGNEQFF.

This chain connects TRBV7-2 to TRBJ2-5; D might be TRBD2 (6 bases). CDR1 and CDR2 from the germline V gene are SGHTA and FQGNSA. The CDR3 has 14 amino acids. Trimming cost V 4 bases and J 1 base, with 10 bases left between them. The CDR3 loop is CASSSLGGQETQYF. The CDR3 DNA is TGTGCCAGCAGCTCACTGGGGGGCCAAGAGACCCAGTACTTC. Using reference TRBV7-2 and TRBJ2-5 for the parts outside the CDR3, the full variable domain is GAGVSQSPSNKVTEKGKDVELRCDPISGHTALYWYRQSLGQGLEFLIYFQGNSAPDKSGLPSDRFSAERTGGSVSTLTIQRTQQEDSAVYLCASSSLGGQETQYFGPGTRLLVL.

In this sample, this clone turned up once. J is TRBJ2-3 and V is TRBV5-8; D perhaps matches TRBD2 (6 bases). The V gene's germline CDR1 is SGHTS and CDR2 YDEGEE. The CDR3 has 17 amino acids. Trimming took 0 bases from V and 4 from J, leaving 18 bases between them. CDR3 DNA: TGTGCCAGCAGCTTGGTCCCTGGAGGGTATGACGCAGATACGCAGTATTTT. Translation: CASSLVPGGYDADTQYF.

This chain uses TRBV28 with TRBJ2-2; 7 positions match TRBD2. CDR1 and CDR2 (germline): MDHEN, SYDVKM. This CDR3 has 14 amino acids. V shed 6 bases, J shed 4 bases, and the junction held 5 bases outside the gene matches. The CDR3 DNA is TGTGCCAGCAGACCGACTAGCTTCACCGGGGAGCTGTTTTTT. Its protein product is CASRPTSFTGELFF.

The V and J genes are TRBV19 and TRBJ1-5; 7 positions agree with TRBD1. From germline, CDR1 is LNHDA and CDR2 SQIVND (reference sequence). There are 14 residues in the CDR3. Losses at the gene ends were 7 bases for V and 3 bases for J; bases not matched to a gene: 6. The CDR3 nucleotides are TGTGCCAGTAAGGCCGACAGGGCCAATCAGCCCCAGCATTTT. Translating gives CASKADRANQPQHF.

This chain links TRBV28 with TRBJ1-1; D call uncertain. Trimming took off 5 bases at V and 4 bases at J, with 11 bases between the two ends. This CDR3 has 13 residues. Looked up from germline, CDR1 is MDHEN and CDR2 is SYDVKM. The CDR3, as DNA: TGTGCCAGCAGTGGCGTAATGGGCACTGAAGCTTTCTTT. Translated, it gives CASSGVMGTEAFF.